This paragraph covers one T cell receptor beta chain sequence. Its antigen is not known. The V gene end was trimmed by 5 bases and the J gene end by 5 bases; junction bases not matched to a gene: 12. Germline V gene lookup returns CDR1 KGHSH and CDR2 LQKENI. The CDR3 sequence is 16 residues long. The sample belongs to a study of response to subunit inactivated influenza vaccine. TCRdb itself ran the RT-PCR reads through MiXCR, one entry per CDR3 protein. Here the sample spans some 500,000 distinct CDR3 sequences, over 25% being singletons. General observations from the study: Only a handful of new T cells, the authors suggested, are recruited with each seasonal influenza vaccination.

The rearrangement joins TRBV18 to TRBJ2-1, with TRBD2 matching over 7 bases. The material was CD4+ T cells sorted from PBMCs, obtained more than 4 days after vaccination. The receptor comes from a man aged 45-65 years who received an inactivated influenza vaccine. The CDR3 DNA sequence: TGTGCCAGCTCAAGCGGGGTGCGCCAGTGGGACAATGAGCAGTTCTTC. It codes for CASSSGVRQWDNEQFF.